This TCR beta chain is from a study of blood T cell repertoires in COVID-19. Trimming cost V 6 bases and J 1 base; bases outside gene matches: 9. The CDR3 has 15 residues. Germline-derived CDR1 and CDR2 are MNHNY and SVGAGI (reference sequence). This clone was detected only once. Method: immunoSEQ multiplex PCR; TCRdb's copy keeps in-frame clones and lacks some. The repertoire includes hundreds of thousands of clones, around nine tenths of them detected once, and just over 8% sits in the top ten. This rearrangement joins TRBV6-6 to TRBJ2-7; 7 bases agree with TRBD1. The sequencing sample was made of PBMCs or T cells enriched from blood (not recorded which). The sequence derives from a woman aged 55-70 years who had recovered from COVID-19. The CDR3 sequence is CASSPTGVGSYEQYF. As DNA, the CDR3 is TGTGCCAGCAGCCCAACAGGGGTAGGATCCTACGAGCAGTACTTC.